Listed below are T cell receptor beta chains from one sample, sequenced in a study of CD8 T cells in ankylosing spondylitis. One entry per CDR3 protein results from TCRdb running MiXCR on the 5' RACE reads. The data contain a few hundred thousand distinct CDR3 sequences, 7% to 9% of them singletons. Source material: blood, either unsorted or a sorted T cell fraction (not recorded which). The receptors shown here come from a male donor with ankylosing spondylitis. Each CDR3 is given with its conserved first and last residue. Fields, in order: D gene, J gene, clone size, V gene, CDR3 DNA, CDR3 protein. The D gene is left open where the match is weak. Clone size is stated in some rows and not others, as once, few, many or a class when expanded.

>.|TRBJ1-4|.|TRBV5-1
TGCGCCAGCAGCGCGGACAGACGAAGTAATGAAAAACTGTTTTTT
CASSADRRSNEKLFF
>TRBD2|TRBJ2-5|.|TRBV5-1
TGCGCCAGCAGCTTGGGGGCTAGCGGGAGACTTTGGGAGACCCAGTACTTC
CASSLGASGRLWETQYF
>TRBD1|TRBJ1-1|few|TRBV20-1
TGCAGTGCTCACAGGGGCAGGACACAGAACACTGAAGCTTTCTTT
CSAHRGRTQNTEAFF
>.|TRBJ2-5|.|TRBV4-3
TGCGCCAGCAGCCAAGAGGTCGGGGGGAGGGGGAAGACCCAGTACTTC
CASSQEVGGRGKTQYF
>.|TRBJ2-1|many|TRBV6-5
TGTGCCAGCAGTTACTCGCAGAGGAATGAGCAGTTCTTC
CASSYSQRNEQFF
>.|TRBJ2-3|few|TRBV14
TGTGCCAGCAGCCAAGATATGGTGAATACGCAGTATTTT
CASSQDMVNTQYF
>TRBD2|TRBJ2-1|many|TRBV7-8
TGTGCCAGCACCCTACTAGCGGGGGACCACAATGAGCAGTTCTTC
CASTLLAGDHNEQFF
>TRBD1|TRBJ1-2|many|TRBV6-1
TGTGCCAGCGGATTAGCGGGACAGGGCTATGGCTACACCTTC
CASGLAGQGYGYTF
>TRBD2|TRBJ2-3|.|TRBV7-2
TGTGCCAGCAGCCCCGGACTAGCGGGAGGTATAGATACGCAGTATTTT
CASSPGLAGGIDTQYF
>.|TRBJ1-1|few|TRBV6-5
TGTGCCAGCAGTTATGTGCAGACGCTTAATAGTTACACTGAAGCTTTCTTT
CASSYVQTLNSYTEAFF
>.|TRBJ1-2|few|TRBV25-1
TGTGCCAGTTGGGGCTATGGCTACACCTTC
CASWGYGYTF
>.|TRBJ1-2|.|TRBV4-1
TGCGCCAGCAGCCCTGCCAGGGTTCTGTATGGCTACACCTTC
CASSPARVLYGYTF
>TRBD2|TRBJ2-1|.|TRBV7-6
TGTGCCAGCAGTTCAGAAGCGGGAGGCGGGAGGGTTTTCCGCAATGAGCAGTTCTTC
CASSSEAGGGRVFRNEQFF
>TRBD1|TRBJ2-7|.|TRBV7-9
TGTGCCAGCAGCTGGACAGGGAGATTCTACGAGCAGTACTTC
CASSWTGRFYEQYF
>.|TRBJ1-1|.|TRBV4-1
TGCGCCAGCAGCCAAGACCCAAGGGGATTGCATGAAGCTTTCTTT
CASSQDPRGLHEAFF
>.|TRBJ1-1|many|TRBV10-3
TGTGCCATCAGCCCCCGGGGAGGGGACGATGAAGCTTTCTTT
CAISPRGGDDEAFF
>.|TRBJ2-4|many|TRBV7-9
TGTGCCAGCAGCTATCTGGGAGCGTCCAAAAACATTCAGTACTTC
CASSYLGASKNIQYF
>.|TRBJ2-1|.|TRBV7-9
TGTGCCAGCAGTTCCATTAATGAGCAGTTCTTC
CASSSINEQFF
>TRBD1|TRBJ2-7|many|TRBV2
TGTGCCAGCAGGGAAGGACAGGGGTGGTCCTACGAGCAGTACTTC
CASREGQGWSYEQYF
>.|TRBJ2-3|few|TRBV3-1
TGTGCCAGCAGCCCATTGGGCCCTCCGCAGACAGATACGCAGTATTTT
CASSPLGPPQTDTQYF
>TRBD2|TRBJ2-1|few|TRBV6-2/TRBV6-3
TGTGCCAGCGATCGGACTAGCGGGGACAATGAGCAGTTCTTC
CASDRTSGDNEQFF
>.|TRBJ2-1|few|TRBV5-1
TGCGCCAGCAGCTTGGTTTCAAACTCCTACAATGAGCAGTTCTTC
CASSLVSNSYNEQFF
>.|TRBJ1-1|many|TRBV6-5
TGTGCCAGCGGACAGAACACTGAAGCTTTCTTT
CASGQNTEAFF
>.|TRBJ2-7|few|TRBV11-2
TGTGCCAGCAGCCTCCCCCTCGGTGACTACGAGCAGTACTTC
CASSLPLGDYEQYF
>TRBD2|TRBJ2-1|few|TRBV5-1
TGCGCCAGCAGCTTCGGAGTAGCGGGTGGCTATGAGCAGTTCTTC
CASSFGVAGGYEQFF
>TRBD2|TRBJ2-1|.|TRBV7-2
TGTGCCAGCAGCTTTATGATCGCGGGAGCGAATGAGCAGTTCTTC
CASSFMIAGANEQFF
>.|TRBJ2-3|many|TRBV4-1
TGCGCCAGCAGCCAAAGGATCACAGATACGCAGTATTTT
CASSQRITDTQYF
>TRBD2|TRBJ2-3|.|TRBV11-2
TGTGCCAGCAGCTTGGGCCTAGCGGGGATCTCTAGCACAGATACGCAGTATTTT
CASSLGLAGISSTDTQYF
>.|TRBJ2-1|.|TRBV7-2
TGTGCCAGCACTCCCGTTAGCGGAATCTACAATGAGCAGTTCTTC
CASTPVSGIYNEQFF
>TRBD1|TRBJ1-6|many|TRBV6-4
TGTGCCAGCAGTGACTCGGGACAGGGTCGTTCACCCCTCCACTTT
CASSDSGQGRSPLHF